This is a list of T cell receptor beta chains from one sample in a study of T cell responses to AZD1222 COVID-19 vaccine. Sequencing used immunoSEQ multiplex PCR; TCRdb keeps in-frame clones, though not all of them. The sample has over 150,000 clones; 70% to 90% are singletons. This material consisted of peripheral blood, taken 28 days after the second AZD1222 dose. Every receptor here comes from an adult who received the AZD1222 COVID-19 vaccine. The CDR3 runs from the conserved cysteine through the conserved F or W. Each record gives: clone size, J gene, V gene, D gene, CDR3 protein, CDR3 DNA. The D gene is left open where the match is weak. Clone size is given for some rows only: seen once, a few or many times, or a class if the clone is expanded.

abundance: -; j_gene: TRBJ2-1; v_gene: TRBV6-5; d_gene: TRBD2; CDR3aa: CASRGTGGNEQFF; CDR3nt: TGTGCCAGCAGGGGGACGGGGGGTAATGAGCAGTTCTTC
abundance: -; j_gene: TRBJ2-2; v_gene: TRBV18; d_gene: -; CDR3aa: CASSQRTGELFF; CDR3nt: TGTGCCAGCTCACAGAGGACCGGGGAGCTGTTTTTT
abundance: few; j_gene: TRBJ2-3; v_gene: TRBV15; d_gene: -; CDR3aa: CATSRGGVGVLDTQYF; CDR3nt: TGTGCCACCAGCAGAGGAGGGGTAGGGGTACTAGATACGCAGTATTTT
abundance: -; j_gene: TRBJ1-1; v_gene: TRBV29-1; d_gene: -; CDR3aa: CSVWGGETEAFF; CDR3nt: TGCAGCGTATGGGGCGGGGAGACTGAAGCTTTCTTT
abundance: -; j_gene: TRBJ2-3; v_gene: TRBV5-4; d_gene: TRBD2; CDR3aa: CASSLWLAGGRDTQYF; CDR3nt: TGTGCCAGCAGCTTGTGGCTAGCGGGGGGTAGGGATACGCAGTATTTT
abundance: -; j_gene: TRBJ2-7; v_gene: TRBV20-1; d_gene: -; CDR3aa: CSARVGERRYF; CDR3nt: TGCAGTGCTAGAGTGGGGGAACGGAGGTACTTC
abundance: -; j_gene: TRBJ2-7; v_gene: TRBV30; d_gene: TRBD2; CDR3aa: CAWSPESGGYEQYF; CDR3nt: TGTGCCTGGAGTCCGGAGAGCGGGGGCTACGAGCAGTACTTC
abundance: -; j_gene: TRBJ2-7; v_gene: TRBV4-3; d_gene: -; CDR3aa: CASSQARTDIYEQYF; CDR3nt: TGCGCCAGCAGCCAAGCACGGACAGATATCTACGAGCAGTACTTC
abundance: -; j_gene: TRBJ1-2; v_gene: TRBV5-5; d_gene: -; CDR3aa: CASSLDRANYGYTF; CDR3nt: TGTGCCAGCAGCTTGGACAGGGCTAACTATGGCTACACCTTC
abundance: -; j_gene: TRBJ2-1; v_gene: TRBV6-5; d_gene: -; CDR3aa: CASTLGGSYNEQFF; CDR3nt: TGTGCCAGCACCTTGGGGGGCTCCTACAATGAGCAGTTCTTC
abundance: -; j_gene: TRBJ2-2; v_gene: TRBV4-1; d_gene: -; CDR3aa: CASSQGWGVDTGELFF; CDR3nt: TGCGCCAGCAGCCAAGGCTGGGGGGTGGACACCGGGGAGCTGTTTTTT
abundance: few; j_gene: TRBJ2-1; v_gene: TRBV4-1; d_gene: -; CDR3aa: CASSERGSGSYNEQFF; CDR3nt: TGCGCCAGCAGCGAAAGGGGGTCGGGGTCCTACAATGAGCAGTTCTTC
abundance: -; j_gene: TRBJ1-2; v_gene: TRBV5-1; d_gene: -; CDR3aa: CASSSDNYGYTF; CDR3nt: TGCGCCAGCAGTTCTGATAACTATGGCTACACCTTC
abundance: once; j_gene: TRBJ2-1; v_gene: TRBV2; d_gene: TRBD1; CDR3aa: CASRGTGAGSQFF; CDR3nt: TGTGCCAGCAGGGGGACAGGGGCCGGCTCGCAGTTCTTC
abundance: -; j_gene: TRBJ1-2; v_gene: TRBV7-9; d_gene: TRBD1; CDR3aa: CASTNAQGADYGYTF; CDR3nt: TGTGCCAGCACCAATGCACAGGGGGCTGACTATGGCTACACCTTC
abundance: -; j_gene: TRBJ2-5; v_gene: TRBV6-1; d_gene: TRBD2; CDR3aa: CASSGIGLAGGQRTQYF; CDR3nt: TGTGCCAGCAGTGGGATCGGGCTAGCGGGGGGGCAGCGGACCCAGTACTTC
abundance: -; j_gene: TRBJ1-1; v_gene: TRBV29-1; d_gene: -; CDR3aa: CSVNAAPSMNTEAFF; CDR3nt: TGCAGCGTTAATGCCGCACCGAGCATGAACACTGAAGCTTTCTTT
abundance: -; j_gene: TRBJ2-7; v_gene: TRBV3-1/TRBV3-2; d_gene: -; CDR3aa: CASSYLGGASYEQYF; CDR3nt: TGTGCCAGCAGCTATCTGGGGGGGGCGTCCTACGAGCAGTACTTC
abundance: -; j_gene: TRBJ1-2; v_gene: TRBV6-6; d_gene: -; CDR3aa: CASRGRLPYGYTF; CDR3nt: TGTGCCAGCCGGGGGCGACTACCGTATGGCTACACCTTC
abundance: -; j_gene: TRBJ1-5; v_gene: TRBV6-5; d_gene: -; CDR3aa: CASREDINSNQPQHF; CDR3nt: TGTGCCAGCAGAGAGGACATTAATAGCAATCAGCCCCAGCATTTT
abundance: -; j_gene: TRBJ1-5; v_gene: TRBV4-3; d_gene: TRBD1; CDR3aa: CASSQIQGNQPQHF; CDR3nt: TGCGCCAGCAGCCAAATACAGGGGAATCAGCCCCAGCATTTT
abundance: -; j_gene: TRBJ2-3; v_gene: TRBV2; d_gene: TRBD1; CDR3aa: CASSFGQGYRRHTDTQYF; CDR3nt: TGTGCCAGCAGTTTTGGACAGGGGTACCGGAGGCACACAGATACGCAGTATTTT
abundance: -; j_gene: TRBJ1-2; v_gene: TRBV6-1; d_gene: -; CDR3aa: CASSEEQGTILSYGYTF; CDR3nt: TGTGCCAGCAGTGAAGAACAGGGTACGATTTTATCCTATGGCTACACCTTC
abundance: -; j_gene: TRBJ1-5; v_gene: TRBV27; d_gene: TRBD1; CDR3aa: CATKKEGAQPQHF; CDR3nt: TGTGCCACTAAGAAAGAGGGGGCGCAGCCCCAGCATTTT
abundance: once; j_gene: TRBJ1-2; v_gene: TRBV5-6; d_gene: -; CDR3aa: CASSSGGRDGYTF; CDR3nt: TGTGCCAGCAGCTCCGGGGGACGAGATGGCTACACCTTC
abundance: -; j_gene: TRBJ1-1; v_gene: TRBV5-8; d_gene: -; CDR3aa: CASSLALGQGTEAFF; CDR3nt: TGTGCCAGCAGCTTGGCCTTGGGGCAGGGAACTGAAGCTTTCTTT
abundance: -; j_gene: TRBJ2-6; v_gene: TRBV4-1; d_gene: TRBD1; CDR3aa: CASSQVQGASYSGANVLTF; CDR3nt: TGCGCCAGCAGCCAAGTGCAGGGGGCATCCTACTCTGGGGCCAACGTCCTGACTTTC
abundance: -; j_gene: TRBJ2-2; v_gene: TRBV6-6; d_gene: -; CDR3aa: CASSYMGGNTGELFF; CDR3nt: TGTGCCAGCAGTTACATGGGGGGTAACACCGGGGAGCTGTTTTTT
abundance: -; j_gene: TRBJ2-3; v_gene: TRBV24-1; d_gene: TRBD1; CDR3aa: CATSVLGQGTDTQYF; CDR3nt: TGTGCCACCAGCGTGCTGGGACAGGGGACAGATACGCAGTATTTT
abundance: -; j_gene: TRBJ2-7; v_gene: TRBV4-1; d_gene: TRBD1; CDR3aa: CASSRGQGEEQYF; CDR3nt: TGCGCCAGCAGCCGGGGACAGGGAGAAGAGCAGTACTTC
abundance: -; j_gene: TRBJ2-7; v_gene: TRBV2; d_gene: TRBD1; CDR3aa: CATRQGAYEQYF; CDR3nt: TGTGCCACTCGACAGGGGGCCTACGAGCAGTACTTC
abundance: -; j_gene: TRBJ1-6; v_gene: TRBV10-3; d_gene: -; CDR3aa: CPTRGGGGLGQGSPLHF; CDR3nt: TGCCCCACCCGCGGCGGGGGGGGGCTCGGCCAGGGGTCACCCCTCCACTTT
abundance: -; j_gene: TRBJ1-2; v_gene: TRBV10-3; d_gene: -; CDR3aa: CAISGDSYGYTF; CDR3nt: TGTGCCATCAGTGGAGACAGCTATGGCTACACCTTC
abundance: -; j_gene: TRBJ2-3; v_gene: TRBV29-1; d_gene: -; CDR3aa: CSVEPGSTDTQYF; CDR3nt: TGCAGCGTTGAACCAGGTAGCACAGATACGCAGTATTTT
abundance: -; j_gene: TRBJ1-5; v_gene: TRBV19; d_gene: -; CDR3aa: CASSPNTGLHQPQHF; CDR3nt: TGTGCCAGTAGTCCGAATACGGGGTTACATCAGCCCCAGCATTTT
abundance: -; j_gene: TRBJ1-5; v_gene: TRBV6-1; d_gene: TRBD1; CDR3aa: CASSEGDRGSNQPQHF; CDR3nt: TGTGCCAGCAGTGAAGGGGACAGGGGGAGCAATCAGCCCCAGCATTTT
abundance: -; j_gene: TRBJ1-2; v_gene: TRBV25-1; d_gene: TRBD1; CDR3aa: CASVDRGENGYTF; CDR3nt: TGTGCCTCCGTGGACAGGGGTGAAAATGGCTACACCTTC
abundance: -; j_gene: TRBJ1-1; v_gene: TRBV29-1; d_gene: -; CDR3aa: CSVGGDVAFF; CDR3nt: TGCAGCGTGGGGGGGGATGTGGCTTTCTTT
abundance: -; j_gene: TRBJ2-7; v_gene: TRBV5-1; d_gene: -; CDR3aa: CASSLEGGGRREQYF; CDR3nt: TGCGCCAGCAGCTTGGAGGGCGGAGGACGACGCGAGCAGTACTTC
abundance: -; j_gene: TRBJ1-1; v_gene: TRBV30; d_gene: -; CDR3aa: CACMGGTEAFF; CDR3nt: TGTGCCTGCATGGGTGGCACTGAAGCTTTCTTT
abundance: -; j_gene: TRBJ2-3; v_gene: TRBV4-1; d_gene: TRBD1; CDR3aa: CASSQTPGQGAGRSDTQYF; CDR3nt: TGCGCCAGCAGCCAGACCCCGGGACAGGGGGCTGGAAGGTCAGATACGCAGTATTTT
abundance: -; j_gene: TRBJ1-5; v_gene: TRBV7-8; d_gene: -; CDR3aa: CASSFNGGGRGNQPQHF; CDR3nt: TGTGCCAGCAGCTTCAATGGCGGGGGTCGGGGCAATCAGCCCCAGCATTTT
abundance: -; j_gene: TRBJ1-1; v_gene: TRBV12-3/TRBV12-4; d_gene: -; CDR3aa: CASSIGPVEAFF; CDR3nt: TGTGCCAGCAGCATTGGGCCGGTTGAAGCTTTCTTT
abundance: -; j_gene: TRBJ1-2; v_gene: TRBV5-8; d_gene: -; CDR3aa: CASSLGGLYGYTF; CDR3nt: TGTGCCAGCAGCTTGGGCGGCCTCTATGGCTACACCTTC
abundance: -; j_gene: TRBJ1-2; v_gene: TRBV6-5; d_gene: -; CDR3aa: CASSVSPIYGYTF; CDR3nt: TGTGCCAGCTCCGTCAGCCCCATCTATGGCTACACCTTC
abundance: -; j_gene: TRBJ1-3; v_gene: TRBV5-1; d_gene: -; CDR3aa: CARKWQIIKRQGSGNTIYF; CDR3nt: TGCGCCCGAAAATGGCAGATCATTAAACGCCAGGGCTCTGGAAACACCATATATTTT
abundance: once; j_gene: TRBJ2-7; v_gene: TRBV5-1; d_gene: -; CDR3aa: CASSLGAGENYEQYF; CDR3nt: TGCGCCAGCAGCTTGGGGGCAGGAGAAAACTACGAGCAGTACTTC
abundance: -; j_gene: TRBJ1-2; v_gene: TRBV30; d_gene: -; CDR3aa: CAWSVIGTGYTF; CDR3nt: TGTGCCTGGAGTGTTATCGGGACGGGCTACACCTTC
abundance: -; j_gene: TRBJ2-7; v_gene: TRBV30; d_gene: -; CDR3aa: CAWSVGAYEQYF; CDR3nt: TGTGCCTGGAGTGTAGGTGCCTACGAGCAGTACTTC
abundance: once; j_gene: TRBJ1-1; v_gene: TRBV10-2; d_gene: -; CDR3aa: CASSVKSREAFF; CDR3nt: TGCGCCAGCAGTGTTAAAAGTAGAGAAGCTTTCTTT
abundance: -; j_gene: TRBJ2-3; v_gene: TRBV7-9; d_gene: -; CDR3aa: CASRSSTGTDTQYF; CDR3nt: TGTGCCAGCAGGTCTAGCACCGGCACAGATACGCAGTATTTT
abundance: -; j_gene: TRBJ2-7; v_gene: TRBV18; d_gene: TRBD2; CDR3aa: CASSPGGTRVYEQYF; CDR3nt: TGTGCCAGCTCACCAGGTGGGACTAGGGTCTACGAGCAGTACTTC